This is a list of T cell receptor beta chains from one sample in a study of shared clonotypes between healthy human individuals. Sequencing was performed with immunoSEQ multiplex PCR; in TCRdb, only in-frame clones are kept and a portion is missing. The sample lists 2 million to 2.5 million clones; 85% to 95% were seen once. Sequenced input: naive CD4+ T cells from PBMCs. These receptors were taken from a man aged 18 to 30 in good health. Some clones in this sample may be carry-over from other donors' samples. CDR3s include the opening cysteine and the closing phenylalanine or tryptophan. The D gene is left open where the match is weak.

D gene	V gene	J gene	CDR3 protein
NA	TRBV7-3	TRBJ1-2	CASSPGTSANYGYTF
TRBD1	TRBV11-2	TRBJ2-5	CASSRKTGMETQYF
NA	TRBV7-2	TRBJ2-1	CASSLGRDNEQFF
NA	TRBV28	TRBJ1-1	CASIPGGAIQNTEAFF
NA	TRBV6-5	TRBJ2-7	CASSYGHEQYF
NA	TRBV7-9	TRBJ2-3	CASSQEQSTDTQYF
TRBD1	TRBV10-3	TRBJ1-2	CAISEPTGTDYGYTF
NA	TRBV6-5	TRBJ2-1	CASSPLERQFF
NA	TRBV28	TRBJ1-5	CASSSGYSNQPQHF
TRBD2	TRBV5-6	TRBJ2-3	CASSLVVAGGRTDTQYF
NA	TRBV6-4	TRBJ2-2	CAQGDGELFF
TRBD2	TRBV2	TRBJ2-1	CASSGLAGYNEQFF
NA	TRBV6-5	TRBJ1-5	CASGGSLNQPQHF
NA	TRBV2	TRBJ2-7	CASSESRGEQYF
NA	TRBV6-1	TRBJ1-5	CASRAESLGNQPQHF
NA	TRBV5-1	TRBJ1-1	CASSSAVSNTEAFF
NA	TRBV5-1	TRBJ2-6	CASSFGIATLSGANVLTF